The next 17 T cell receptor beta chains were all read from a single sample in a study of blood T cell repertoires in COVID-19. Sequencing used immunoSEQ multiplex PCR; TCRdb keeps in-frame clones, though not all of them. The sample includes around 170,000 clones, approximately 91% of them seen just once. Material for sequencing was peripheral blood. The receptor set was obtained from a man aged 50-60 years with acute or convalescent COVID-19.

Concerning this clone itself: This sample includes further DNA sequences coding for the same CDR3. The chain has TRBV5-1 and TRBJ2-1; TRBD2 agrees at 11 bases. The CDR3 consists of 18 residues. Germline lookup yields CDR1 SGHRS and CDR2 YFSETQ. Unmatched junction bases numbered 9, after V lost 4 bases and J lost 0 bases. This chain's CDR3 is CASSPRVAGGSSYNEQFF. The CDR3 bases are TGCGCCAGCAGCCCTCGGGTAGCGGGAGGGAGCTCCTACAATGAGCAGTTCTTC.

The chain employs TRBV6-6 and TRBJ2-1, with a possible D match to TRBD2 (5 bases). Per germline, CDR1 MNHNY and CDR2 SVGAGI (reference sequence). The CDR3 spans 14 residues. With 4 bases removed from V and 5 bases from J, the gap between germline ends came to 12 bases. CDR3 region: CASSSTTRNNEQFF. For the CDR3, the DNA is TGTGCCAGCAGTTCGACAACTAGGAACAATGAGCAGTTCTTC.

V usage is TRBV15 and J usage is TRBJ2-5, with 7 bases that match TRBD2. CDR1 LNHNV and CDR2 YYDKDF come from the germline V gene (reference sequence). J was trimmed by 5 bases and V by 6 bases; bases with no gene match: 6. This CDR3 contains 13 residues. CDR3 sequence: CATSLRGRETQYF. The CDR3 DNA follows: TGTGCCACCAGTTTGCGGGGGAGGGAGACCCAGTACTTC.

The chain has TRBV19 and TRBJ1-2; D might be TRBD1 (6 bases). The germline V gene has CDR1 LNHDA and CDR2 SQIVND (reference sequence). The CDR3 has 12 residues. V dropped 3 bases and J dropped 9 bases, with 11 bases sitting between them. The CDR3 sequence is CASSITGNSYTF. CDR3 bases: TGTGCCAGTAGTATTACAGGGAACAGCTACACCTTC.

This chain links TRBV19 with TRBJ1-4; D is possibly TRBD1 (5 bases). CDR1 LNHDA and CDR2 SQIVND come from the germline V gene (reference sequence). The CDR3 totals 16 residues. Trimming removed 6 bases at V and 1 base at J, with 15 bases between. The chain's CDR3 is CASSRWGDGTNEKLFF. The CDR3 DNA reads TGTGCCAGTAGCAGGTGGGGGGATGGAACTAATGAAAAACTGTTTTTT.

The rearrangement joins TRBV29-1 to TRBJ2-7, with D possibly being TRBD1 (5 bases). This CDR3 contains 12 residues. The germline V and J ends were trimmed by 4 bases and 5 bases, with 12 bases remaining between them. Germline V lookup: CDR1 SQVTM, CDR2 ANQGSEA. The CDR3, as DNA: TGCAGCGTTGGAGCAGGGTGGGACGAGCAGTACTTC. Its protein product is CSVGAGWDEQYF.

The chain combines TRBV6-5 with TRBJ1-4; tentative D call: TRBD1 (5 bases). The CDR3 contains 13 residues. V shed 6 bases and J shed 4 bases, with 9 bases lying between them. Germline assignment: CDR1 MNHEY and CDR2 SVGAGI. The DNA for the CDR3 is TGTGCCAGCAGATCAGGGTTTAATGAAAAACTGTTTTTT. Translating it yields CASRSGFNEKLFF.

The chain has TRBV27 and TRBJ1-5; 7 bases match TRBD1. Trimming took 6 bases from V and 8 from J; bases not matched to a gene: 7. Germline assignment: CDR1 MNHEY and CDR2 SMNVEV (reference sequence). The CDR3 consists of 13 residues. CDR3 sequence (DNA): TGTGCCAGCAGCCCCAGGGGGTTGGAGCCCCAGCATTTT. This sequence encodes CASSPRGLEPQHF.

This sequence joins TRBV30 and TRBJ1-6; no firm D call. This CDR3 has 15 amino acids. The ends were cut back, 5 bases at V and 3 bases at J, with 14 bases in the middle. CDR1 and CDR2 from the germline V gene are GTSNPN and SVGIG (reference sequence). DNA for the CDR3: TGTGCCTGGGCCCCGGAAGGGAGCTATAATTCACCCCTCCACTTT. Its translation is CAWAPEGSYNSPLHF.

The chain combines TRBV6-6 with TRBJ1-5, with TRBD1 as a possible D gene (6 bases). Germline CDR1 MNHNY, CDR2 SVGAGI (reference sequence). V was trimmed by 7 bases and J by 4 bases, leaving 17 bases between them. This CDR3 comprises 15 residues. The CDR3 here is CASNATQGKNQPQHF. The CDR3 nucleotides read TGTGCCAGCAATGCAACACAGGGAAAAAATCAGCCCCAGCATTTT.

V is TRBV4-1 and J is TRBJ2-1, with TRBD1 as a possible D gene (9 bases). Trimming pared 4 bases from V and 7 bases from J, leaving 23 bases between. Germline V gene sequence: CDR1 MGHRA, CDR2 YSYEKL. This CDR3 has 17 amino acids. The CDR3 bases are TGCGCCAGCAGCCGGTATAGCGGGACAGGGTTGAGGAATGAGCAGTTCTTC. It codes for CASSRYSGTGLRNEQFF.

The V call is TRBV11-2, the J call TRBJ2-5, with D maybe TRBD1 (5 bases). The germline CDR1 and CDR2 sequences are SGHAT and FQNNGV. The CDR3 loop spans 13 amino acids. V was cut by 7 bases and J by 1 base, with 10 bases left in between. The CDR3 loop is CASTDSLQETQYF. For the CDR3, the DNA is TGTGCCAGCACCGACAGTCTCCAAGAGACCCAGTACTTC.

The chain employs TRBV2 and TRBJ2-3, with 8 positions matching TRBD2. The CDR3 covers 13 residues. The V and J ends lost 5 bases and 4 bases, in that order; junction bases with no gene match: 2. Germline V gene sequence: CDR1 SNHLY, CDR2 FYNNEI. In DNA form, the CDR3 reads TGTGCCAGCAGTAGCGGGAGTTCAGATACGCAGTATTTT. Translated: CASSSGSSDTQYF.

This chain links TRBV7-9 with TRBJ2-3, with D perhaps matching TRBD2 (5 bases). Germline V gives CDR1 SEHNR, CDR2 FQNEAQ (reference sequence). V gave up 7 bases and J gave up 6 bases, with 17 bases separating them. The CDR3 is 14 residues long. CDR3 loop: CASTLEDLIDTQYF. The CDR3 bases are TGTGCCAGCACCTTGGAGGACTTAATCGATACGCAGTATTTT.

The gene calls are TRBV6-2 or TRBV6-3 and TRBJ1-1; D is perhaps TRBD1 (6 bases). The germline V and J ends were trimmed by 2 bases and 5 bases, with 15 bases remaining between them. CDR1 and CDR2 (germline): MNHEY, SVGEGT. The length of the CDR3 is 15 residues. The CDR3 region has the DNA TGTGCCAGCAGTTACGCAAGGGACCAGGGGACTGAAGCTTTCTTT. Amino acid sequence: CASSYARDQGTEAFF.

The CDR3 DNA sequence: TGTGCCAGCGCAAGACAGGTTTTAGATTCCTATGGCTACACCTTC. Translating it yields CASARQVLDSYGYTF. The rearrangement uses TRBV7-2 and TRBJ1-2, with a possible D match to TRBD1 (6 bases). Germline V CDR1 and CDR2: SGHTA, FQGNSA. CDR3 length equals 15 residues. V lost 8 bases and J lost 4, with 20 bases in between. Full variable domain (missing parts from reference TRBV7-2 and TRBJ1-2): GAGVSQSPSNKVTEKGKDVELRCDPISGHTALYWYRQSLGQGLEFLIYFQGNSAPDKSGLPSDRFSAERTGGSVSTLTIQRTQQEDSAVYLCASARQVLDSYGYTFGSGTRLTVV.

V usage is TRBV19 and J usage is TRBJ1-5; TRBD1 aligns across 11 bases. Germline V gene data show CDR1 as LNHDA and CDR2 as SQIVND (reference sequence). The CDR3 runs to 14 residues. V lost 9 bases to trimming and J lost 6 bases; unmatched junction nucleotides: 7. CDR3 residues: CASKGQGDFQPQHF. CDR3 DNA: TGTGCCAGCAAGGGACAGGGGGATTTTCAGCCCCAGCATTTT.